This T cell receptor (beta chain) derives from a study of control samples from healthy donors and cancer patients. Clones were sequenced by immunoSEQ multiplex PCR, and TCRdb holds only the in-frame ones, with some missing. The table records about 190,000 clones, 91% of them present only once. V lost 4 bases and J lost 0, with 13 bases in between. The CDR3 has 16 residues. Germline assignment: CDR1 SEHNR and CDR2 FQNEAQ (reference sequence). The chain joins TRBV7-9 to TRBJ2-4; perhaps D is TRBD1 or TRBD2 (5 bases each). The source material was blood. The sequence was collected from a man between 25 and 39 years old in good health. CDR3 in DNA: TGTGCCAGCAGCTGGGGGTCAGGTCTAGCCAAAAACATTCAGTACTTC. This codes for CASSWGSGLAKNIQYF.